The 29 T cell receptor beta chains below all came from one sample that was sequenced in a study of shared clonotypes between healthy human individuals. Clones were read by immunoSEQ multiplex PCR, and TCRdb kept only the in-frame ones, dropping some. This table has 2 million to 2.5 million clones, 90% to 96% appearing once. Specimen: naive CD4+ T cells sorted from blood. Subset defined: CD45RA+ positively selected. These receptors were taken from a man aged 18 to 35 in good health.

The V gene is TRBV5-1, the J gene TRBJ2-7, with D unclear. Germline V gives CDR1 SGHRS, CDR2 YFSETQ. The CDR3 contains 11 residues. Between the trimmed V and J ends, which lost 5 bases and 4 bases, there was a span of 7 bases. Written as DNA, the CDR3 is TGCGCCAGCAGTACAGAGTACGAGCAGTACTTC. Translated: CASSTEYEQYF.

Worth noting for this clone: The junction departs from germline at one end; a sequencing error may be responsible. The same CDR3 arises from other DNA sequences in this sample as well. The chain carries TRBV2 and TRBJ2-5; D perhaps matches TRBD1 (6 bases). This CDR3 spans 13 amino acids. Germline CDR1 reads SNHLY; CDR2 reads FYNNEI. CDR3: CASSEDRQETQYF. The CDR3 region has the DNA TGTGCCAGCAGCGAAGACAGGCAAGAGACCCAGTACTTC. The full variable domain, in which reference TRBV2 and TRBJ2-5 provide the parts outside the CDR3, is EPEVTQTPSHQVTQMGQEVILRCVPISNHLYFYWYRQILGQKVEFLVSFYNNEISEKSEIFDDQFSVERPDGSNFTLKIRSTKLEDSAMYFCASSEDRQETQYFGPGTRLLVL.

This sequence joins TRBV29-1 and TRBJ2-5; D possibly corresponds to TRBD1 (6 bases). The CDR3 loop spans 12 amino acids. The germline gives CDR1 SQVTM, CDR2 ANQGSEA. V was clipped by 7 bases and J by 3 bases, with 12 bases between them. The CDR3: CSGTRGKETQYF. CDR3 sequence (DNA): TGCAGCGGAACCAGGGGTAAAGAGACCCAGTACTTC.

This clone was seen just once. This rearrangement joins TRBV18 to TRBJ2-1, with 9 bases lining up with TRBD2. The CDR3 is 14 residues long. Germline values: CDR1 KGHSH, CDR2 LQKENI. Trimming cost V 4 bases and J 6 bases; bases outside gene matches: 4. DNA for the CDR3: TGTGCCAGCTCACTCGCGGGAGGGGGCAATGAGCAGTTCTTC. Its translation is CASSLAGGGNEQFF.

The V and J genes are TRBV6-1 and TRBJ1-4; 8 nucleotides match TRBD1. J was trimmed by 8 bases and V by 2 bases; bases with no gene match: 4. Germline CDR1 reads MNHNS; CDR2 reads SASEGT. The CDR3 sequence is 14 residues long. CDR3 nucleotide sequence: TGTGCCAGCAGTGAATACAGGGGGGACGAAAAACTGTTTTTT. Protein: CASSEYRGDEKLFF.

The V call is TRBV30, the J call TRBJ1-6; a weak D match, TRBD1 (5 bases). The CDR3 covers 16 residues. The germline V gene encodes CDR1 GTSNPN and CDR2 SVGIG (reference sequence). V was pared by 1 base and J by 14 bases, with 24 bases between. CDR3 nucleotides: TGTGCCTGGAGTGAAGGGGCAGGGTCCCCAGGGAGGTCCCTCCACTTT. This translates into CAWSEGAGSPGRSLHF.

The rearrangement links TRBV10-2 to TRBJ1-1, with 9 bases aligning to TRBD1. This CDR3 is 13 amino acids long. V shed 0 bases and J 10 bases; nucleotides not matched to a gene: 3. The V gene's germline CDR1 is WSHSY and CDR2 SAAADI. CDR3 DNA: TGCGCCAGCAGTGAGTCAACAGGGGGCAGAGCTTTCTTT. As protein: CASSESTGGRAFF.

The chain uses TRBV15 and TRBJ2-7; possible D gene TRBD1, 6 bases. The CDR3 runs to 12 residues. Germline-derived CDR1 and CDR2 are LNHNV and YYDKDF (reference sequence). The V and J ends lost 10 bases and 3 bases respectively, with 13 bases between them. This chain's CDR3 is CAKQGMDYEQYF. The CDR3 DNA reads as TGTGCCAAACAGGGAATGGACTACGAGCAGTACTTC.

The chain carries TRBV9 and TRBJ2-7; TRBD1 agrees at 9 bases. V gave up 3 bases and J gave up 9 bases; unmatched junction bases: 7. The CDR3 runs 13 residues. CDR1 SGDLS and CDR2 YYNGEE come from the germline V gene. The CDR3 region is CASSDRQGGMQYF. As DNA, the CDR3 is TGTGCCAGCAGCGACCGACAGGGGGGAATGCAGTACTTC.

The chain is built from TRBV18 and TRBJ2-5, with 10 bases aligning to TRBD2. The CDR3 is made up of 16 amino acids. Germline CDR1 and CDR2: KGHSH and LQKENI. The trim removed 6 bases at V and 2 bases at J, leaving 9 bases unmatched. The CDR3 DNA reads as TGTGCCAGCTCCCCCGCTCGGACTAGCGGACAAGAGACCCAGTACTTC. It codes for CASSPARTSGQETQYF. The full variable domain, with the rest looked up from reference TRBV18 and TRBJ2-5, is NAGVMQNPRHLVRRRGQEARLRCSPMKGHSHVYWYRQLPEEGLKFMVYLQKENIIDESGMPKERFSAEFPKEGPSILRIQQVVRGDSAAYFCASSPARTSGQETQYFGPGTRLLVL.

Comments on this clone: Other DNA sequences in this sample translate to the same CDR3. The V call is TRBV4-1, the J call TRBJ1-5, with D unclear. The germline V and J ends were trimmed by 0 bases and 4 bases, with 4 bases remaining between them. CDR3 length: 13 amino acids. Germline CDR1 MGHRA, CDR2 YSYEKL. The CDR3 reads CASSQDRNQPQHF. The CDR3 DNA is TGCGCCAGCAGCCAAGATCGAAATCAGCCCCAGCATTTT.

CDR3 loop: CASSRQGAVANEKLFF. The CDR3 DNA follows: TGTGCCAGTAGCCGACAGGGGGCGGTTGCTAATGAAAAACTGTTTTTT. The V gene is TRBV19, the J gene TRBJ1-4; TRBD1 matches at 10 bases. The CDR3 is 16 residues long. Per germline, CDR1 LNHDA and CDR2 SQIVND (reference sequence). Trimming at V came to 6 bases and at J to 3 bases, leaving 7 bases not matched to a gene.

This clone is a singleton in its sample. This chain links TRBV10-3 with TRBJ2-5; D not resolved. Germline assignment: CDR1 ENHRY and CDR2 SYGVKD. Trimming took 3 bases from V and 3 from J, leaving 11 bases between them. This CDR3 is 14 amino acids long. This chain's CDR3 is CAISDLGSKETQYF. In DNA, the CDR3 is TGTGCCATCAGTGATCTCGGGTCGAAAGAGACCCAGTACTTC.

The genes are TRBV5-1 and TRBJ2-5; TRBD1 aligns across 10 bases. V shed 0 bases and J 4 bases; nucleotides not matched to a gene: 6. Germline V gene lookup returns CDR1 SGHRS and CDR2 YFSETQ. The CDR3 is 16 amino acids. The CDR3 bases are TGCGCCAGCAGCTTGGTCGGGACAGGGGTAGGAGAGACCCAGTACTTC. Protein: CASSLVGTGVGETQYF.

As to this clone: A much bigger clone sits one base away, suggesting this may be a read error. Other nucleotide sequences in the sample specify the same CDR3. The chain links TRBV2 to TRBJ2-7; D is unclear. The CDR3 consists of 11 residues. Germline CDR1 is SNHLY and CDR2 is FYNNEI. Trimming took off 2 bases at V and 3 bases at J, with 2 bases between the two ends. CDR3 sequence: CASSERYEQYF. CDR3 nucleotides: TGTGCCAGCAGTGAACGCTACGAGCAGTACTTC. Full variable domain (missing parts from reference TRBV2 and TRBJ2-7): EPEVTQTPSHQVTQMGQEVILRCVPISNHLYFYWYRQILGQKVEFLVSFYNNEISEKSEIFDDQFSVERPDGSNFTLKIRSTKLEDSAMYFCASSERYEQYFGPGTRLTVT.

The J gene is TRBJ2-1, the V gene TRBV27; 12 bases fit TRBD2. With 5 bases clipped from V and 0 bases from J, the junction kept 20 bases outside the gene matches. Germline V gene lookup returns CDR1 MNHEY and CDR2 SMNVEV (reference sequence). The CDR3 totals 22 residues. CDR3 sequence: CASSRRDSKTSGRVSSYNEQFF. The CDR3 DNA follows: TGTGCCAGCAGTCGCCGGGACAGTAAGACTAGCGGGAGAGTAAGCTCCTACAATGAGCAGTTCTTC.

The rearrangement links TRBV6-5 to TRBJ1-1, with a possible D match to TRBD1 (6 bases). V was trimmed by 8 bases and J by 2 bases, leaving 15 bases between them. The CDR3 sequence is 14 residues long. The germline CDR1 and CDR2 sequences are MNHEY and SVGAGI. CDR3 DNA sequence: TGTGCCAGCGCCCCACAGGGCCTTAACACTGAAGCTTTCTTT. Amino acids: CASAPQGLNTEAFF.

In DNA, the CDR3 is TGCAGCCCTGGGACGGCTACCTACGAGCAGTACTTC. It codes for CSPGTATYEQYF. The chain uses TRBV29-1 and TRBJ2-7, with D perhaps given as TRBD1 or TRBD2 (5 bases each). The CDR3 consists of 12 residues. Germline values: CDR1 SQVTM, CDR2 ANQGSEA. Trimming cost V 8 bases and J 2 bases, with 13 bases left between them.

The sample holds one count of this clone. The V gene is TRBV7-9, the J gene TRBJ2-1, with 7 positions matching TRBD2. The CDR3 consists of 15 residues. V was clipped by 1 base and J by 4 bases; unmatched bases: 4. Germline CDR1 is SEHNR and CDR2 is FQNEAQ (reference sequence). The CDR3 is CASSLESSGYNEQFF. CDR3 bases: TGTGCCAGCAGCTTAGAGTCTAGCGGTTACAATGAGCAGTTCTTC.

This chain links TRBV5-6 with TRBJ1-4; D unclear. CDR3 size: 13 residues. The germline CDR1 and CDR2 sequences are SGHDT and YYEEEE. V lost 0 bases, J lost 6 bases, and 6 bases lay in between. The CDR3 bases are TGTGCCAGCAGCTTGGCCCCTTATGAAAAACTGTTTTTT. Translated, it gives CASSLAPYEKLFF.

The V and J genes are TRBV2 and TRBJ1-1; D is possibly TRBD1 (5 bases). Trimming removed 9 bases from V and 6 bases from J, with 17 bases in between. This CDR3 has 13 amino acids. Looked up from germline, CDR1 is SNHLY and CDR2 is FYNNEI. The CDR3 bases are TGTGCCAGTGGACCCCTTGGACAATCTGAAGCTTTCTTT. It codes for CASGPLGQSEAFF.

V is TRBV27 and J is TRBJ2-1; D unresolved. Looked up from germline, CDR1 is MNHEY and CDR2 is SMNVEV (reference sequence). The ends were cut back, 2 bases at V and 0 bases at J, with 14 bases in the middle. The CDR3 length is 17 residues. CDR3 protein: CASSLGVGLFSYNEQFF. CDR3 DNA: TGTGCCAGCAGTTTAGGCGTCGGGCTCTTCTCCTACAATGAGCAGTTCTTC.

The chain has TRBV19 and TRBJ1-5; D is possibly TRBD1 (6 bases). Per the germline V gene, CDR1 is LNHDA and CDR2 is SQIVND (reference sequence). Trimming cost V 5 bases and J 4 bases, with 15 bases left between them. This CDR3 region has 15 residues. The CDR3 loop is CASSDGQSRNQPQHF. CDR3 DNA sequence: TGTGCCAGTAGTGACGGACAGAGTCGGAATCAGCCCCAGCATTTT.

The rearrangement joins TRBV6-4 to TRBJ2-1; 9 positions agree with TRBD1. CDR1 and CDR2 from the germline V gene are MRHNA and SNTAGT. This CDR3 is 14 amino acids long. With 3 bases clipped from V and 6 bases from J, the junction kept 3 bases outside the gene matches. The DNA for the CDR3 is TGTGCCAGCAGTGAACAGGGGGCGAGCAATGAGCAGTTCTTC. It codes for CASSEQGASNEQFF.

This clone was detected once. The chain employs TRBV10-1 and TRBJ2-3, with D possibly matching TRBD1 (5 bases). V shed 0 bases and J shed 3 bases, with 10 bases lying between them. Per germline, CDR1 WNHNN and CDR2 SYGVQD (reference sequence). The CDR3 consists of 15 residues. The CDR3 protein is CASSESTQGTDTQYF. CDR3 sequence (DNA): TGCGCCAGCAGTGAGTCGACCCAGGGAACAGATACGCAGTATTTT.

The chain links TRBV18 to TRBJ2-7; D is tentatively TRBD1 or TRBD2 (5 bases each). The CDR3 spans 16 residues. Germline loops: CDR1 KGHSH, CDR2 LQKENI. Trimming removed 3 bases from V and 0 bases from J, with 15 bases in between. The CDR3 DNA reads TGTGCCAGCTCACCCCCCCGTGGGGACCCCTCCTACGAGCAGTACTTC. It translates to CASSPPRGDPSYEQYF. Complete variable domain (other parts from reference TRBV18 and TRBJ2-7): NAGVMQNPRHLVRRRGQEARLRCSPMKGHSHVYWYRQLPEEGLKFMVYLQKENIIDESGMPKERFSAEFPKEGPSILRIQQVVRGDSAAYFCASSPPRGDPSYEQYFGPGTRLTVT.

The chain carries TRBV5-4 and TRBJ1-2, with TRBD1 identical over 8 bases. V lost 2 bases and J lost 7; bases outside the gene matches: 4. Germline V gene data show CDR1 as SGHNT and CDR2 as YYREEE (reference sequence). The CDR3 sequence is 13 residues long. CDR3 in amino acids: CASSLSGGSGYTF. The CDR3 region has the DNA TGTGCCAGCAGCTTATCAGGGGGCAGTGGCTACACCTTC.

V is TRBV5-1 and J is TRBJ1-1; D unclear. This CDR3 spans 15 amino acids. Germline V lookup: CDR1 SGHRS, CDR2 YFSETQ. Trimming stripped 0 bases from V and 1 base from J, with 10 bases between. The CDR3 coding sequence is TGCGCCAGCAGCTTGGCCGACCTTCGGAACACTGAAGCTTTCTTT. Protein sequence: CASSLADLRNTEAFF.

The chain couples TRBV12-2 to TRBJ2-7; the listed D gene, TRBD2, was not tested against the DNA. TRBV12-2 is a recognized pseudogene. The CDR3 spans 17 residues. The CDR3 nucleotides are TGTGCAAGTCGCTTAGCCGCTTCTAGCGGGAGGGCCTACGAGCAGTACTTC. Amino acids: CASRLAASSGRAYEQYF.